The rows below give T cell receptor beta chains drawn from one sample of a study of cytomegalovirus exposure and HLA in healthy donors. Produced via immunoSEQ multiplex PCR; TCRdb's table is partial and in-frame only. This sample carries 200,000 or so clones, about 79% of them seen once, and the ten largest clones take roughly 0.098%. The sample taken for sequencing was PBMCs. These receptors originate from a boy aged 2 to 9 in good health and CMV-seronegative. The CDR3 runs from the conserved cysteine through the conserved F or W. The D gene is left open where the match is weak. Expanded clones are given a class, and other clones once, few, many or no size at all.

D	V	J	size	DNA	CDR3
TRBD1	TRBV6-5	TRBJ2-3	-	TGTGCCAGTAGGGGACAGAGCACAGATACGCAGTATTTT	CASRGQSTDTQYF
-	TRBV5-3	TRBJ2-7	-	TGTGCCAGAAGCTTGACAGGGAAGTACGAGCAGTACTTC	CARSLTGKYEQYF
TRBD1	TRBV10-3	TRBJ1-1	few	TGTGCCATCACCTCAGACAGGGGGAACACTGAAGCTTTCTTT	CAITSDRGNTEAFF
TRBD2	TRBV30	TRBJ2-3	-	TGTGCCTGGCGGACTAGCGGGGGTTCATTGTATTTT	CAWRTSGGSLYF
-	TRBV14	TRBJ1-1	-	TGTGCCAGCAGCCAAGACGTTGCCCCCGGAACAGGGCCTTTCGTAGAAGCTTTCTTT	CASSQDVAPGTGPFVEAFF
TRBD2	TRBV9	TRBJ2-2	few	TGTGCCAGCAGCGTAGTGCCGGGGGGGAACACCGGGGAGCTGTTTTTT	CASSVVPGGNTGELFF
-	TRBV11-2	TRBJ2-7	-	TGTGCCAGCAGCTTAGACGGGGGGCCCTACGAGCAGTACTTC	CASSLDGGPYEQYF
-	TRBV5-1	TRBJ1-2	-	TGCGCCAGCAGCGGGGGGACGGCGGACTATGGCTACACCTTC	CASSGGTADYGYTF
-	TRBV19	TRBJ2-3	-	TGTGCCAGTAGTAGGACTCACAGGGAGGATACGCAGTATTTT	CASSRTHREDTQYF
TRBD1	TRBV2	TRBJ1-2	-	TGTGCCAGCATTAGAGGACAGGGGGCGTTGGCGAAGGGCTACACCTTC	CASIRGQGALAKGYTF
TRBD2	TRBV7-2	TRBJ2-3	-	TGTGCCAGCAGCTTAGCCGGGACTAGCGGGGGGAGCACAGATACGCAGTATTTT	CASSLAGTSGGSTDTQYF
TRBD2	TRBV12-5	TRBJ2-2	once	TGTGCTAGTGGCCAAACTAGCGGGGGGGCCGTCGGGGAGCTGTTTTTT	CASGQTSGGAVGELFF
TRBD2	TRBV9	TRBJ2-5	-	TGTGCCAGCAGCGTAAGAGCGGGGGGGCTCCAAGAGACCCAGTACTTC	CASSVRAGGLQETQYF
TRBD1	TRBV18	TRBJ2-7	-	TGTGCCAGCTCACTTGGACAGGGAGAGCAGTACTTC	CASSLGQGEQYF
-	TRBV4-3	TRBJ2-2	-	TGCGCCAGCAGCCAAGTCCCTCTTTTAAACACCGGGGAGCTGTTTTTT	CASSQVPLLNTGELFF
-	TRBV30	TRBJ1-2	-	TGTGCCTGGGCGAGAGGTTTCGAGGGGGACTACACCTTC	CAWARGFEGDYTF
TRBD1	TRBV5-4	TRBJ1-2	-	TGTGCCAGCAGTCGACCTGGGACAGGGAAATCCTCCTACACCTTC	CASSRPGTGKSSYTF
TRBD1	TRBV6-5	TRBJ1-2	once	TGTGCCAGCAGTTACAGGGGGCAAAGCTATGGCTACACCTTC	CASSYRGQSYGYTF
-	TRBV6-6	TRBJ2-7	few	TGTGCCAGCAGTACGGGGTACGAGCAGTACTTC	CASSTGYEQYF
-	TRBV19	TRBJ2-1	-	TGTGCCAGTAGTTTCGCAACGGGGTGGGGGGACAATGAGCAGTTCTTC	CASSFATGWGDNEQFF
-	TRBV6-1	TRBJ2-1	-	TGTGCCAGCAGTGCCGGACAGTTCAATGAGCAGTTCTTC	CASSAGQFNEQFF
-	TRBV11-2	TRBJ1-3	-	TGTGCCAGCAGCTTAGTAGGAGACAGTTCCTTCTCTGGAAACACCATATATTTT	CASSLVGDSSFSGNTIYF
TRBD1	TRBV7-9	TRBJ1-2	-	TGTGCCAGCAGCTCCTTTTTCCTAACCTCGGGGACAGGGAGGTACTCCTTC	CASSSFFLTSGTGRYSF
-	TRBV27	TRBJ2-7	-	TGTGCCAGCAGTTTAACTAGGAGAAATTACGAGCAGTACTTC	CASSLTRRNYEQYF
TRBD1	TRBV11-2	TRBJ1-1	-	TGTGCCAGCAGCTTAGATGGGTACCCAACAGGGGTGGAGGACACTGAAGCTTTCTTT	CASSLDGYPTGVEDTEAFF
TRBD1	TRBV5-1	TRBJ1-4	once	TGCGCCAGCAGCCCGAGGGGACAGGGGGCTGAAAAACTGTTTTTT	CASSPRGQGAEKLFF
TRBD2	TRBV7-3	TRBJ2-3	-	TGTGCCAGCAGCTTATTTGGGCTAGCGGGGGGCACAGATACGCAGTATTTT	CASSLFGLAGGTDTQYF
-	TRBV19	TRBJ2-3	-	TGTGCCAGTAGTATTCAGGCTAACACAGATACGCAGTATTTT	CASSIQANTDTQYF
TRBD2	TRBV7-3	TRBJ2-1	-	TGTGCCAGCAGCTTAAGGGGGGGGCTAGCGGGGTCCCCCTTCAATGAGCAGTTCTTC	CASSLRGGLAGSPFNEQFF
-	TRBV7-2	TRBJ2-3	-	TGTGCCAGCAGCGCCGCTAGTTACCCCACAGATACGCAGTATTTT	CASSAASYPTDTQYF
-	TRBV5-5	TRBJ1-5	-	TGTGCCAGCAGCTTGGTGGGGGCACTAGGTCCCCAGCATTTT	CASSLVGALGPQHF
-	TRBV4-3	TRBJ2-5	-	TGCGCCAGCAGCCAAGACAGGGGCTCATGGGGAGAGACCCAGTACTTC	CASSQDRGSWGETQYF
-	TRBV5-1	TRBJ2-7	once	TGCGCCAGCAGCTTGGATAGGGACTACGAGCAGTACTTC	CASSLDRDYEQYF
TRBD2	TRBV7-2	TRBJ2-2	-	TGTGCCAGCAGTGCTCCGGGACTACGAACCGGGGAGCTGTTTTTT	CASSAPGLRTGELFF
TRBD2	TRBV5-1	TRBJ2-5	once	TGCGCCAGCAGCATCCTCACTAGCGGCCAAGAGACCCAGTACTTC	CASSILTSGQETQYF
-	TRBV7-6	TRBJ1-5	-	TGTGCCAGCAGCTCCGGTTCATCGCTCAATCAGCCCCAGCATTTT	CASSSGSSLNQPQHF
TRBD2	TRBV30	TRBJ2-3	-	TGTGCCTGGAGTGGACTAGCGGGGGCGCTTGATACGCAGTATTTT	CAWSGLAGALDTQYF
-	TRBV21-1	TRBJ2-1	-	TGTGCCAGCAGCAAAGGACCGGGGGGGCCAGTACAGCCGATCGATGAGCAGTTCTTC	CASSKGPGGPVQPIDEQFF
-	TRBV7-8	TRBJ2-7	-	TGTGCCAGCAGCTTAATAGGGGGGACAGACCCCTACGAGCAGTACTTC	CASSLIGGTDPYEQYF
-	TRBV6-5	TRBJ1-1	-	TGTGCCAGCAGCCCTCTCGGGTCTGAAGCTTTCTTT	CASSPLGSEAFF
TRBD2	TRBV5-1	TRBJ2-7	-	TGCGCCAGCAGCTCGCGCCGTGGGACTAGCGGCGAGGACGAGCAGTACTTC	CASSSRRGTSGEDEQYF
TRBD2	TRBV4-3	TRBJ2-3	-	TGCGCCAGCAGCCACCTTAGCGGGGGCACAGATACGCAGTATTTT	CASSHLSGGTDTQYF
TRBD1	TRBV6-1	TRBJ2-3	few	TGTGCCAGCAGTAAGTGGGACAGCGTCACAGATACGCAGTATTTT	CASSKWDSVTDTQYF
-	TRBV5-4	TRBJ1-6	-	TGTGCCAGCAGCTTGGACTCTTCACCCCTCCACTTT	CASSLDSSPLHF
TRBD1	TRBV7-9	TRBJ1-5	few	TGTGCCAGCAGCTCTAACCAACAGGGGCTTTATAGCAATCAGCCCCAGCATTTT	CASSSNQQGLYSNQPQHF
TRBD1	TRBV5-1	TRBJ1-3	-	TGCGCCAGCAGCCCCGGGACAGGGGGCACCATATATTTT	CASSPGTGGTIYF
-	TRBV7-9	TRBJ2-3	few	TGTGCCAGCAGCTTTGAGAACAGCCTAACAGATACGCAGTATTTT	CASSFENSLTDTQYF
-	TRBV7-6	TRBJ1-1	-	TGTGCCAGCAGCTCCGTCGACAGATATGAAGCTTTCTTT	CASSSVDRYEAFF
-	TRBV6-1	TRBJ1-1	-	TGTGCCAGCAGTGAACATCCTCCGGGTGCTTTT	CASSEHPPGAF
-	TRBV7-2	TRBJ1-2	-	TGTGCCAGCAGCTCCCAACCGACGGCAACTACCAATGGCTACACCTTC	CASSSQPTATTNGYTF
-	TRBV6-5	TRBJ1-1	-	TGTGCCAGCAGACACAGGGACCCCATGAACACTGAAGCTTTCTTT	CASRHRDPMNTEAFF
-	TRBV5-1	TRBJ2-7	-	TGCGCCAGCAGCTGGTCTGGCGGGCCCGTGGAGGGCGAGCAGTACTTC	CASSWSGGPVEGEQYF
-	TRBV6-1	TRBJ2-7	few	TGTGCCAGCAGTGTCTTACTGTACGAGCAGTACTTC	CASSVLLYEQYF
-	TRBV7-2	TRBJ2-5	few	TGTGCCAGCAGCCTCACATACCAAGAGACCCAGTACTTC	CASSLTYQETQYF
TRBD1	TRBV5-6	TRBJ1-2	-	TGTGCCAGCAGATTCGAGACAGGGCAGCATGGCTACACCTTC	CASRFETGQHGYTF
-	TRBV5-1	TRBJ2-6	-	TGCGCCAGTGCGAGGAGCTCTGGGGCCAACGTCCTGGCTTTC	CASARSSGANVLAF
-	TRBV10-3	TRBJ2-7	-	TGTGCCATCAGTAAGGCAGGGGTTGGGGGATCCTACGAGCAGTACTTC	CAISKAGVGGSYEQYF
-	TRBV7-2	TRBJ2-2	-	TGTGCCAGCAGCCCCAAGGGGGTTTCGAACACCGGGGAGCTGTTTTTT	CASSPKGVSNTGELFF
TRBD1	TRBV4-2	TRBJ2-2	-	TGTGCCAGCAGCCAGGACAGGGGTCGGGCCGGGGAGCTGTTTTTT	CASSQDRGRAGELFF
-	TRBV10-3	TRBJ2-7	-	TGTGCCATCAGTCCCGGGGGACAGAACTCAGACTCCTACGAGCAGTACTTC	CAISPGGQNSDSYEQYF